The 29 T cell receptor beta chains below all came from one sample that was sequenced in a study of T cell repertoires in cytomegalovirus infection. TCRdb reprocessed the reads via MiXCR and lists one record per CDR3 protein. The table lists under 350,000 distinct CDR3 sequences, roughly a fifth of them singletons. The antigens for these receptors are not known. The material was cultured PBMCs, obtained from culture after CMV antigen stimulation. The receptors were gathered from a human donor in good health (CMV status not recorded). Some clones in this sample may be carry-over from other donors' samples.

For the CDR3, the DNA is TGTGCCAGTAGTGGCTCGGTCTACGGTACCCCTGAAGCTTTCTTT. Its protein product is CASSGSVYGTPEAFF. The chain employs TRBV19 and TRBJ1-1, with D unclear. Between the trimmed V and J ends, which lost 5 bases and 6 bases, there was a span of 19 bases. The V gene's germline CDR1 is LNHDA and CDR2 SQIVND (reference sequence). The CDR3 has 15 residues.

Here the CDR3 DNA reads TGTGCCAGTACCACTACCCCCGGACAGGTTAATAGGTACGAGCAGTACGTC. It codes for CASTTTPGQVNRYEQYV. The J gene is TRBJ2-7, the V gene TRBV19; the match to TRBD1 covers 7 bases. This CDR3 has 17 amino acids. Per the germline V gene, CDR1 is LNHDA and CDR2 is SQIVND (reference sequence). V was pared by 7 bases and J by 4 bases, with 19 bases of the junction left unmatched.

This clonotype has at least ten counts. The gene calls are TRBV7-9 and TRBJ1-1; D perhaps matches TRBD1 (5 bases). Per the germline V gene, CDR1 is SEHNR and CDR2 is FQNEAQ (reference sequence). This CDR3 comprises 16 residues. Trimming left V 5 bases short and J 1 base short, with 17 bases between. The CDR3 region has the DNA TGTGCCAGCAGCGCCCAAACCAGGGTTAAGAACACTGAAGCTTTCTTT. Encoded protein: CASSAQTRVKNTEAFF. The variable domain in full, with the rest retrieved from reference TRBV7-9 and TRBJ1-1, is DTGVSQNPRHKITKRGQNVTFRCDPISEHNRLYWYRQTLGQGPEFLTYFQNEAQLEKSRLLSDRFSAERPKGSFSTLEIQRTEQGDSAMYLCASSAQTRVKNTEAFFGQGTRLTVV.

This clonotype was detected only a few times. J is TRBJ2-7 and V is TRBV15, with D possibly matching TRBD2 (7 bases). Germline V gene lookup returns CDR1 LNHNV and CDR2 YYDKDF (reference sequence). The CDR3 contains 13 residues. Trimming took 3 bases from V and 6 from J, leaving 12 bases between them. The CDR3 is CATSRGGASEQYV. The CDR3 DNA sequence: TGTGCCACCAGCAGGGGGGGGGCATCCGAGCAGTACGTC.

This clonotype was seen a few times. The rearrangement links TRBV7-2 to TRBJ1-3; D not resolved. V lost 3 bases to trimming and J lost 0 bases, with 9 bases between them. Germline V gene lookup returns CDR1 SGHTA and CDR2 FQGNSA. This CDR3 has 15 residues. The CDR3 loop reads CASSLAAVSGNTIYF. The CDR3 region has the DNA TGTGCCAGCAGCTTGGCAGCCGTCTCTGGAAACACCATATATTTT. The variable domain in full, with the rest retrieved from reference TRBV7-2 and TRBJ1-3, is GAGVSQSPSNKVTEKGKDVELRCDPISGHTALYWYRQSLGQGLEFLIYFQGNSAPDKSGLPSDRFSAERTGGSVSTLTIQRTQQEDSAVYLCASSLAAVSGNTIYFGEGSWLTVV.

The V call is TRBV7-2, the J call TRBJ2-5; 7 bases line up with TRBD1. Germline V CDR1 and CDR2: SGHTA, FQGNSA. This CDR3 spans 15 amino acids. With V trimmed by 5 bases and J by 2 bases, 8 bases remained unmatched. The DNA of the CDR3 is TGTGCCAGCAGCATCAGACAGGGCTCGCAAGAGACCCAGTACTTC. Translating it yields CASSIRQGSQETQYF.

This clonotype has just a few counts. The chain carries TRBV7-9 and TRBJ2-7; TRBD1 aligns across 7 bases. This CDR3 is built from 15 residues. V was pared by 1 base and J by 1 base, with 4 bases of the junction left unmatched. Germline V CDR1 and CDR2: SEHNR, FQNEAQ (reference sequence). The CDR3 nucleotides read TGTGCCAGCAGCTTAGAGGGGGCGCGTTCCTACGAGCAGTACTTC. Translated: CASSLEGARSYEQYF.

This clonotype was recorded a few times. In nucleotides, the CDR3 is TGTGCCATCAGCCCGACAGTCTTTGGCGACGAGCAGTACTTC. This encodes CAISPTVFGDEQYF. This chain connects TRBV10-3 to TRBJ2-7; tentatively, D is TRBD1 (5 bases). Trimming shortened V by 6 bases and J by 5 bases, and 17 bases separated the two germline ends. Germline loops: CDR1 ENHRY, CDR2 SYGVKD. The CDR3 has 14 amino acids.

V is TRBV29-1 and J is TRBJ2-7; TRBD1 agrees at 8 bases. CDR1 SQVTM and CDR2 ANQGSEA come from the germline V gene. With 3 bases clipped from V and 3 bases from J, the junction kept 4 bases outside the gene matches. The CDR3 contains 13 residues. The CDR3 protein is CSVETGDSYEQYF. For the CDR3, the DNA is TGCAGCGTTGAGACAGGGGATAGCTACGAGCAGTACTTC.

The chain links TRBV29-1 to TRBJ1-6; 12 bases line up with TRBD1. This CDR3 has 14 amino acids. CDR1 is SQVTM and CDR2 is ANQGSEA in the germline V gene. With 4 bases clipped from V and 14 bases from J, the junction kept 9 bases outside the gene matches. DNA of the CDR3: TGCAGCGTTGCGGTAGGGACAGGGGGCACCACCCTCCACTTT. As protein: CSVAVGTGGTTLHF.

The rearrangement links TRBV9 to TRBJ2-3; 8 bases align to TRBD2. J lost 0 bases, V lost 0 bases, and 6 bases had no gene match. The germline V gene has CDR1 SGDLS and CDR2 YYNGEE. This CDR3 region has 17 residues. CDR3 amino acids: CASSVVGSGTSTDTQYF. The CDR3 DNA reads as TGTGCCAGCAGCGTAGTTGGTAGCGGGACAAGCACAGATACGCAGTATTTT.

Only a few counts were recorded for this clonotype. The chain carries TRBV20-1 and TRBJ2-3; 10 nucleotides match TRBD2. CDR1 is DFQATT, CDR2 SNEGSKA, per germline (reference sequence). This CDR3 region has 19 residues. Trimming at V came to 6 bases and at J to 1 base, leaving 19 bases not matched to a gene. The CDR3 nucleotides read TGCAGTGCCCTAACACCAACTAGCGGGAAAGGTCTTGGCACAGATACGCAGTATTTT. Translation: CSALTPTSGKGLGTDTQYF.

V is TRBV5-6 and J is TRBJ1-4; D is ambiguous. The CDR3 has 15 residues. In germline, CDR1 is SGHDT, CDR2 YYEEEE. Trimming cost V 2 bases and J 0 bases, with 8 bases left between them. The CDR3 loop is CASSFTMATNEKLFF. The DNA for the CDR3 is TGTGCCAGCAGCTTTACCATGGCAACTAATGAAAAACTGTTTTTT.

This clonotype was seen only a few times. The chain is built from TRBV7-9 and TRBJ2-5, with D possibly matching TRBD1 (6 bases). There are 14 residues in the CDR3. Germline V gene sequence: CDR1 SEHNR, CDR2 FQNEAQ (reference sequence). Trimming stripped 3 bases from V and 1 base from J, with 9 bases between. CDR3 sequence (DNA): TGTGCCAGCAGCTTTCAGGGGTCCCAAGAGACCCAGTACTTC. Translated: CASSFQGSQETQYF.

This clonotype was detected many times. CDR3 bases: TGTGCCATCAGTGACGTTCATAAAGCCGACACCATATATTTT. This sequence encodes CAISDVHKADTIYF. The rearrangement uses TRBV10-3 and TRBJ1-3; D is undetermined. In germline, CDR1 is ENHRY, CDR2 SYGVKD. V was pared by 3 bases and J by 8 bases, with 14 bases between. The CDR3 extends over 14 amino acids.

This clonotype was observed at least ten times. The chain couples TRBV7-2 to TRBJ2-4, with 8 bases aligning to TRBD2. The germline gives CDR1 SGHTA, CDR2 FQGNSA. The CDR3 covers 14 residues. Germline trimming cut 5 bases from V and 8 bases from J; bases unmatched to any gene: 8. Here the CDR3 DNA reads TGTGCCAGCAGCCTCAACGGGGGGGGCGACATTCAGTACTTC. Translating gives CASSLNGGGDIQYF.

This chain uses TRBV4-3 with TRBJ1-3, with D unclear. The V end lost 1 base, the J end lost 4 bases, and 8 bases lay between the germline ends. The CDR3 consists of 14 residues. The germline gives CDR1 LGHNA, CDR2 YSLEER. The CDR3 DNA reads as TGCGCCAGCAGCCAAGCTCTGGAGGGAAACACCATATATTTT. Its protein product is CASSQALEGNTIYF.

This clonotype was detected once. The V and J genes are TRBV4-1 and TRBJ2-3; no clear D gene. The length of the CDR3 is 15 residues. Deletions cut 0 bases from V and 4 bases from J, with 11 bases between. Germline CDR1 reads MGHRA; CDR2 reads YSYEKL. Here the CDR3 DNA reads TGCGCCAGCAGCCAAGATCTAGGAGTCCCAGATACGCAGTATTTT. Translation: CASSQDLGVPDTQYF.

This clonotype was seen only a few times. The chain uses TRBV4-3 and TRBJ2-7, with D unresolved. The V gene's germline CDR1 is LGHNA and CDR2 YSLEER. This CDR3 comprises 13 residues. Trimming shortened V by 1 base and J by 2 bases, and 6 bases separated the two germline ends. CDR3 nucleotide sequence: TGCGCCAGCAGCCAAGCGGCCGCCTACGAGCAGTACTTC. Translation: CASSQAAAYEQYF.

The rearrangement joins TRBV27 to TRBJ1-1; TRBD1 aligns across 7 bases. Germline values: CDR1 MNHEY, CDR2 SMNVEV (reference sequence). The CDR3 loop spans 14 amino acids. V lost 6 bases and J lost 5; bases outside the gene matches: 9. CDR3 sequence: CASRDWDSLTEAFF. The CDR3 DNA follows: TGTGCCAGCAGGGACTGGGACAGTTTGACTGAAGCTTTCTTT.

The chain joins TRBV7-2 to TRBJ2-1; D possibly corresponds to TRBD2 (5 bases). V shed 1 base and J shed 10 bases, with 14 bases lying between them. CDR1 and CDR2 from the germline V gene are SGHTA and FQGNSA. CDR3 length: 14 amino acids. CDR3 amino acids: CASSLVLAQVEQFF. The CDR3 DNA reads TGTGCCAGCAGCTTAGTTCTAGCCCAGGTGGAGCAGTTCTTC.

The V call is TRBV20-1, the J call TRBJ2-1; possibly TRBD1 or TRBD2 for D (5 bases each). Trimming took 6 bases from V and 5 from J, leaving 17 bases between them. The CDR3 is 14 residues long. The germline V gene has CDR1 DFQATT and CDR2 SNEGSKA (reference sequence). The CDR3 sequence is CSARLRADNNEQFF. DNA of the CDR3: TGCAGTGCCCGGTTGCGAGCGGACAACAATGAGCAGTTCTTC.

The sample holds many counts of this clonotype. The rearrangement joins TRBV7-2 to TRBJ2-2; D remains ambiguous. V lost 2 bases, J lost 6 bases, and 4 bases lay in between. Germline lookup yields CDR1 SGHTA and CDR2 FQGNSA. The CDR3 consists of 12 residues. The CDR3 is CASSLLPGELFF. The CDR3 DNA reads as TGTGCCAGCAGCTTACTACCCGGGGAGCTGTTTTTT.

The table lists this clonotype with many counts. The CDR3 sequence is CASSGTGGETQYF. The CDR3 DNA is TGTGCCAGCAGCGGGACAGGGGGAGAGACCCAGTACTTC. The chain has TRBV7-2 and TRBJ2-5; 11 bases are a match to TRBD1. The length of the CDR3 is 13 residues. V was pared by 5 bases and J by 4 bases, with 0 bases of the junction left unmatched. Germline CDR1 is SGHTA and CDR2 is FQGNSA.

This clonotype was observed many times. V is TRBV12-3 or TRBV12-4 and J is TRBJ2-1, with TRBD1 identical over 9 bases. The CDR3 is made up of 16 amino acids. V gave up 1 base and J gave up 6 bases; unmatched junction bases: 7. The CDR3 nucleotides read TGTGCCAGCAGTTTAGGTGCGGGACAGGGAAGCAATGAGCAGTTCTTC. It is translated as CASSLGAGQGSNEQFF.

This clonotype was seen a few times. The rearrangement joins TRBV19 to TRBJ1-5; no definite D call. V was cut by 6 bases and J by 0 bases, with 12 bases left in between. The CDR3 runs 15 residues. The germline V gene encodes CDR1 LNHDA and CDR2 SQIVND (reference sequence). The CDR3 sequence is CASRLHQDSNQPQHF. The CDR3 nucleotides are TGTGCCAGTAGGCTTCACCAAGATAGCAATCAGCCCCAGCATTTT.

This clonotype was counted at least ten times. The chain couples TRBV7-2 to TRBJ2-3; D ambiguous. The V end lost 4 bases, the J end lost 6 bases, and 14 bases lay between the germline ends. Germline loops: CDR1 SGHTA, CDR2 FQGNSA. The CDR3 covers 14 residues. The CDR3 loop reads CASSYRASLDTQYF. CDR3 DNA: TGTGCCAGCAGCTATCGGGCTAGTCTGGATACGCAGTATTTT. The complete variable domain, with remaining parts taken from reference TRBV7-2 and TRBJ2-3, reads GAGVSQSPSNKVTEKGKDVELRCDPISGHTALYWYRQSLGQGLEFLIYFQGNSAPDKSGLPSDRFSAERTGGSVSTLTIQRTQQEDSAVYLCASSYRASLDTQYFGPGTRLTVL.

This clonotype showed up just a few times. The V and J genes are TRBV14 and TRBJ1-6; D ambiguous. The CDR3 has 14 residues. Germline V gives CDR1 SGHDN, CDR2 FVKESK. The V end was cut by 1 base, the J end by 6 bases, with 7 bases between. The chain's CDR3 is CASSQATPNSPLHF. For the CDR3, the DNA is TGTGCCAGCAGCCAAGCCACACCTAATTCACCCCTCCACTTT.

Only a few counts were recorded for this clonotype. A single base separates this from a much larger clone, so it may be a read error. V and J are TRBV28 and TRBJ1-1; possibly TRBD1 for D (5 bases). Trimming shortened V by 6 bases and J by 0 bases, and 8 bases separated the two germline ends. This CDR3 is 13 amino acids long. The germline CDR1 and CDR2 sequences are MDHEN and SYDVKM. CDR3 DNA: TGTGCCAGCAGGTTAGGGGTGAACACTGAAGCTTTCTTT. It is translated as CASRLGVNTEAFF.